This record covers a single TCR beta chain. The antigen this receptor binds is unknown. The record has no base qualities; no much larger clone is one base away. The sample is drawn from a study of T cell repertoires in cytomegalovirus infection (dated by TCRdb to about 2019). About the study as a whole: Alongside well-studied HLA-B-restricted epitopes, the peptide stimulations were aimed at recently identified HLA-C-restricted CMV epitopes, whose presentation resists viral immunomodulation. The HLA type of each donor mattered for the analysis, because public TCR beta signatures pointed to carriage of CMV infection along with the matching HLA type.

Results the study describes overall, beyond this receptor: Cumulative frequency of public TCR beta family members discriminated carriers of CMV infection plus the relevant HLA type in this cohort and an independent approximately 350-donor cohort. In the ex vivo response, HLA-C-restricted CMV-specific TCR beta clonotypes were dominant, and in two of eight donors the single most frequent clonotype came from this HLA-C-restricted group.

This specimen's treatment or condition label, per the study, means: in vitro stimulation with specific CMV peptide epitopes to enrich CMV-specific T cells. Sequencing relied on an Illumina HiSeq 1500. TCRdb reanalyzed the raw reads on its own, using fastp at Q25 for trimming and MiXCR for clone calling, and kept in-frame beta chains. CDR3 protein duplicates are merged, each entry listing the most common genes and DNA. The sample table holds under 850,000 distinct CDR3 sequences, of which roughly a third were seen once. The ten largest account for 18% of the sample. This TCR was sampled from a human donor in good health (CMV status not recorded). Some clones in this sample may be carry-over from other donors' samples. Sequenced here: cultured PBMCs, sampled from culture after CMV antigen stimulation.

The CDR3 sequence is CASSQGTSGGTYEQYF. The sequence in DNA is TGCGCCAGCAGCCAGGGGACTAGCGGGGGGACGTACGAGCAGTACTTC. The sequence joins TRBV4-3 to TRBJ2-7, and TRBD2 matches 15 of the central bases. Trimming removed 3 bases from V and 4 bases from J; the gene matches leave 4 bases unexplained. CDR1 is given as LGHNA and CDR2 as YSLEER, both from the germline V gene. The CDR3 has 16 amino acids, counting the end cysteine and phenylalanine. Just the 48-base CDR3 DNA is kept, in frame starting at base 1.